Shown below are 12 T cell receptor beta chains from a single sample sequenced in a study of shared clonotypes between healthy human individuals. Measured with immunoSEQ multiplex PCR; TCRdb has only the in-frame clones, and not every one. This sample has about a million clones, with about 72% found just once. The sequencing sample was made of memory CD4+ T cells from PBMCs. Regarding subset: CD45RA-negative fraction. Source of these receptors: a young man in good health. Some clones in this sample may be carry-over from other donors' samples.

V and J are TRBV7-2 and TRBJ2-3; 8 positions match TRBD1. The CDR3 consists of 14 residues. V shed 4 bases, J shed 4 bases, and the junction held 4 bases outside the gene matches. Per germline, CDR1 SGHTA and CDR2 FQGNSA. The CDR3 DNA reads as TGTGCCAGCAGCTACCGGACAGGGCCAGATACGCAGTATTTT. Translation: CASSYRTGPDTQYF.

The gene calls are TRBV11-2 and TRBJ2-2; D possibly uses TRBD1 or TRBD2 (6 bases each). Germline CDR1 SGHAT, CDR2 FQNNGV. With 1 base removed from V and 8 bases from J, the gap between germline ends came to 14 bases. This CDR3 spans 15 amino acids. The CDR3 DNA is TGTGCCAGCAGCTTAGTCCCCGGAGGGACAGGGGAGCTGTTTTTT. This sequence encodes CASSLVPGGTGELFF.

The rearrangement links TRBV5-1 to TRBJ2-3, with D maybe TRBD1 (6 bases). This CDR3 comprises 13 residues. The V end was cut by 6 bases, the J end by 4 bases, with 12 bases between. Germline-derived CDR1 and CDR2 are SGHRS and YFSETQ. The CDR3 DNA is TGCGCCAGCACAGGGGTGATTGCAGATACGCAGTATTTT. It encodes CASTGVIADTQYF.

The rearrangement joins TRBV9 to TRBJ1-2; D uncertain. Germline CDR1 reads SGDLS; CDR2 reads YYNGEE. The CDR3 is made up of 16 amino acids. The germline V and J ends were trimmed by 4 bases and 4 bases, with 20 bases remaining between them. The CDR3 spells CASSPTSGPLVYGYTF. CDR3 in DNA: TGTGCCAGCAGCCCCACTTCCGGACCCCTGGTCTATGGCTACACCTTC.

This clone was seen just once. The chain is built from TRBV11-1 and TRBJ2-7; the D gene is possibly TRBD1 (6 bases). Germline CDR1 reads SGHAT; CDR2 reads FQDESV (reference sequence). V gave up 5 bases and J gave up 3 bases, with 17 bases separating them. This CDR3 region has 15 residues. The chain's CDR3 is CASSRGQSGFYEQYF. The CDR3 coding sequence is TGTGCCAGCAGCCGGGGACAATCGGGTTTCTACGAGCAGTACTTC.

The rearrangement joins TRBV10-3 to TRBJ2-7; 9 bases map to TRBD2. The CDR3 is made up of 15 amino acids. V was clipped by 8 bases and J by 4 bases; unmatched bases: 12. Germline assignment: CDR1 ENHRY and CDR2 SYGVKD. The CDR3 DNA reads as TGTGCCATCTCGGCTGGGCTAGCGGGACCATACGAGCAGTACTTC. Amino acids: CAISAGLAGPYEQYF.

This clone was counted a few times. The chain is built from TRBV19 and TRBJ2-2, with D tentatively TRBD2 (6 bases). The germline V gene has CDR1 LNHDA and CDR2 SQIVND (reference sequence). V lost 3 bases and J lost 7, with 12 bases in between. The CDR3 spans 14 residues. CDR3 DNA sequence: TGTGCCAGTAGTATGGTTGGAGGGGTCGGGGAGCTGTTTTTT. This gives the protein CASSMVGGVGELFF.

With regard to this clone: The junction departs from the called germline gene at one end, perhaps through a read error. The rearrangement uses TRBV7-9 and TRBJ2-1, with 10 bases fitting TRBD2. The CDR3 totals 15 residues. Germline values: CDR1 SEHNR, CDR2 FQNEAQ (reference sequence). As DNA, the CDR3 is TGTGCCGGCAGCCCGTCTAGCGGGAGCTACAATGAGCAGTTCTTC. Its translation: CAGSPSSGSYNEQFF.

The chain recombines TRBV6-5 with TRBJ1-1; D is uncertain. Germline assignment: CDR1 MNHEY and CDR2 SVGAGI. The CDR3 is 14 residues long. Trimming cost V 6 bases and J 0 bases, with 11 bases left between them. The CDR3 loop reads CASRPRTVNTEAFF. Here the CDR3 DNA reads TGTGCCAGCAGGCCTCGGACGGTGAACACTGAAGCTTTCTTT.

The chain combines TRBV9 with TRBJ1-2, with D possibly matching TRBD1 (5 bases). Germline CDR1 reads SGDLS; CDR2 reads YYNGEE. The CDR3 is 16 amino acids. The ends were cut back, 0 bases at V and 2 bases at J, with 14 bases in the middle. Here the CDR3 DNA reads TGTGCCAGCAGCGTAGGAGGGACCACCACCAACTATGGCTACACCTTC. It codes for CASSVGGTTTNYGYTF. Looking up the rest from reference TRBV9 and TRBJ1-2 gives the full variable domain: DSGVTQTPKHLITATGQRVTLRCSPRSGDLSVYWYQQSLDQGLQFLIQYYNGEERAKGNILERFSAQQFPDLHSELNLSSLELGDSALYFCASSVGGTTTNYGYTFGSGTRLTVV.

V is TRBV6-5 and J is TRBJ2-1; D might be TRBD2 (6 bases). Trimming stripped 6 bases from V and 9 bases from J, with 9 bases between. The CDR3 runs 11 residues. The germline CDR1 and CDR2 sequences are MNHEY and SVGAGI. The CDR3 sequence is CASSHGGEQFF. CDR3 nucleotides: TGTGCCAGCAGCCACGGGGGTGAGCAGTTCTTC.

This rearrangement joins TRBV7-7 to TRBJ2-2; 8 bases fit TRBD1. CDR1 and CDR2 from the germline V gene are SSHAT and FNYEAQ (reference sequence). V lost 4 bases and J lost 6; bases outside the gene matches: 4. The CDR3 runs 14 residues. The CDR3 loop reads CASSSSTGAGELFF. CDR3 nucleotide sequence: TGTGCCAGCAGCTCGTCGACAGGGGCCGGGGAGCTGTTTTTT.